The T cell receptor (beta chain) described here comes from a study of cytomegalovirus exposure and HLA in healthy donors. A multiplex PCR was run with 60 Vbeta primers and 13 Jbeta primers. Clones were read by immunoSEQ multiplex PCR, and TCRdb kept only the in-frame ones, dropping some. The sample contains over 150,000 clones, under 85% of which appear only once. Sequencing was performed on PBMCs. This receptor was taken from a man between 50 and 59 years old in good health and CMV-seronegative.

The CDR3: CASSSPRASQETQYF. In DNA, the CDR3 is TGTGCCAGCAGTTCCCCGAGAGCCTCCCAAGAGACCCAGTACTTC. The chain employs TRBV6-5 and TRBJ2-5; D gene uncertain. CDR3 length equals 15 residues. Trimming took off 4 bases at V and 1 base at J, with 13 bases between the two ends. In germline, CDR1 is MNHEY, CDR2 SVGAGI.